Reported below is one T cell receptor (beta chain). This entry comes from a study of blood T cell repertoires in COVID-19. Study as a whole: Sites across the United States, Italy and Spain contributed samples from acute and convalescent COVID-19. T cells, B-cell-depleted T cells, or PBMCs provided the cDNA or gDNA that served as material.

In the source study's methods: Amplification of reference gene primers provided the estimated nucleated cell counts. Sequencing used immunoSEQ multiplex PCR; TCRdb keeps in-frame clones, though not all of them. That table supplies the V and J calls and clone size; D and trimming were determined from the DNA. The table lists about 330,000 clones, more than 75% of them singletons, with 3.5% to 4.5% in the top ten. This CDR3 is built from 19 residues. Germline loops: CDR1 WNHNN, CDR2 SYGVQD (reference sequence). Trimming took 0 bases from V and 0 from J, leaving 21 bases between them. This clonotype was obtained from a woman between 50 and 59 years old with active or convalescent COVID-19. V gene TRBV10-1 combines with J gene TRBJ2-7, with D hard to call. The sample taken for sequencing was peripheral blood. CDR3 in amino acids: CASSESDLFSTKNSYEQYF. DNA for the CDR3: TGCGCCAGCAGTGAGTCTGATCTGTTTTCCACTAAAAACTCCTACGAGCAGTACTTC.